This T cell receptor beta chain is drawn from a study of post-analysis software for immune sequencing data. Study-wide findings and caveats: The F measure placed samples prepared in the same batch into strongly shared clusters. TRBV5-6, TRBV5-1 and TRBV20-1 were among a few TRBV segments more frequent in patients than controls.

On this clonotype itself: Its antigen is not known. A read error may explain this, as a much larger clone is one base away.

With 1 base clipped from V and 6 bases from J, the junction kept 12 bases outside the gene matches. CDR3 length equals 17 residues. Germline loops: CDR1 DFQATT, CDR2 SNEGSKA (reference sequence). Built from TCR beta cDNA, the libraries had unique molecular identifiers in them. TCRdb re-analysed the PCR reads in MiXCR, keeping a single row per CDR3 protein. The table lists approximately 460,000 distinct CDR3 sequences, around 40% of them singletons. Sequencing was carried out using blood. The chain recombines TRBV20-1 with TRBJ2-1; 10 nucleotides match TRBD2. The sequence was collected from a girl under 18 with multiple sclerosis. The CDR3 DNA reads TGCAGTGCTAGAGGTGACGCCGGGACTAGCGAATGCAATGAGCAGTTCTTC. Translation: CSARGDAGTSECNEQFF.